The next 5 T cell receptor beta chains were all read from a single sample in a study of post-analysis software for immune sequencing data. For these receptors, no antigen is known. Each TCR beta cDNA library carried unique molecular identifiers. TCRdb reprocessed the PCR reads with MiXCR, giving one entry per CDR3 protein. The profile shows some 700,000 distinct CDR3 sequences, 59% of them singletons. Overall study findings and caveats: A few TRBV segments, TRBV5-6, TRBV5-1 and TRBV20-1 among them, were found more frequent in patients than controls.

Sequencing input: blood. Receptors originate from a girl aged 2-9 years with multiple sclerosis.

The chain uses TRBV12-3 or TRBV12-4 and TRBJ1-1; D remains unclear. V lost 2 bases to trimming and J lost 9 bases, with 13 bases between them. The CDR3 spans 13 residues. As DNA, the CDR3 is TGTGCCAGCAGTTTAAAAGGGCGAGCTCAAGCTTTCTTT. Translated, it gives CASSLKGRAQAFF.

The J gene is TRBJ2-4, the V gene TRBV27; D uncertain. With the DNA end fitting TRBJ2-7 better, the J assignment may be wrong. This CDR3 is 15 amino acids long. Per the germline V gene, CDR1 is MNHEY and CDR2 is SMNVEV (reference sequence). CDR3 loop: CASSPPNMFPYEQYF. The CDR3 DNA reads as TGTGCCAGCAGTCCGCCCAACATGTTCCCCTACGAGCAGTACTTC.

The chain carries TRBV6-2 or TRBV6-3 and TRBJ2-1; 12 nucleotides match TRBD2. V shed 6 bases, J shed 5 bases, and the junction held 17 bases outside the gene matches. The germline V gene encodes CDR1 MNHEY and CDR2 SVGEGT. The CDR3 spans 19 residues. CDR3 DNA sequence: TGTGCCAGCAGCCGCTTCTCCGTTTGGACTAGCGGGGTCAACAATGAGCAGTTCTTC. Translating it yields CASSRFSVWTSGVNNEQFF.

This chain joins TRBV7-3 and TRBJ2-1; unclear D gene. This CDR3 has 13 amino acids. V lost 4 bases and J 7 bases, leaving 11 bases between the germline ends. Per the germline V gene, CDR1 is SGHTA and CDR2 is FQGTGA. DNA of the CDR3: TGTGCCAGCAGCTCCTCGGGTACAAATGAGCAGTTCTTC. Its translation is CASSSSGTNEQFF. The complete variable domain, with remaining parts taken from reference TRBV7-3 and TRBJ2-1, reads GAGVSQTPSNKVTEKGKYVELRCDPISGHTALYWYRQSLGQGPEFLIYFQGTGAADDSGLPNDRFFAVRPEGSVSTLKIQRTERGDSAVYLCASSSSGTNEQFFGPGTRLTVL.

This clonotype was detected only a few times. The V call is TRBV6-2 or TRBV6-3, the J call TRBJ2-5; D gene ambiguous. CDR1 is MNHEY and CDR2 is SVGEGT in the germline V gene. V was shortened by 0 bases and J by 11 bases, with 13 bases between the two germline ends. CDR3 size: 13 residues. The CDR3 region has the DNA TGTGCCAGCAGTTACTCCCCCTCCCTTGAGCAGTACTTC. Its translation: CASSYSPSLEQYF.